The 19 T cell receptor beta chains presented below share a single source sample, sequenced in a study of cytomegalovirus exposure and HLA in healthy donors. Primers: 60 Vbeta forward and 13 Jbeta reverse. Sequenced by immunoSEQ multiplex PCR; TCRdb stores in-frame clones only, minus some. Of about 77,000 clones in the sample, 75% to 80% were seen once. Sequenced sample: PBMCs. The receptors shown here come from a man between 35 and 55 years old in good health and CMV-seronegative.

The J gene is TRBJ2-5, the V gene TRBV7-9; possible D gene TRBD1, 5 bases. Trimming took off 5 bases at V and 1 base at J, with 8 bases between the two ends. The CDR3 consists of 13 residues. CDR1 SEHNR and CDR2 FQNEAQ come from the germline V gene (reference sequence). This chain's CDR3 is CASSLGPQETQYF. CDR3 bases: TGTGCCAGCAGCCTGGGGCCCCAAGAGACCCAGTACTTC.

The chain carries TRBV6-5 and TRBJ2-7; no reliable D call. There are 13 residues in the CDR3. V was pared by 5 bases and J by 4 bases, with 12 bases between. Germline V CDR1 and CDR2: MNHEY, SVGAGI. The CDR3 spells CASSQGGLYEQYF. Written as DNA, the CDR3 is TGTGCCAGCAGTCAAGGCGGATTATACGAGCAGTACTTC.

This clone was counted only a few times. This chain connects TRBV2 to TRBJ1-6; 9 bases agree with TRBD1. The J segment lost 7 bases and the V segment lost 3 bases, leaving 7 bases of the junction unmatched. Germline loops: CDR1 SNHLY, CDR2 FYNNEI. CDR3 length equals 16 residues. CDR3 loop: CASSEGWDRANSPLHF. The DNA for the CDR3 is TGTGCCAGCAGTGAGGGCTGGGACAGGGCCAATTCACCCCTCCACTTT.

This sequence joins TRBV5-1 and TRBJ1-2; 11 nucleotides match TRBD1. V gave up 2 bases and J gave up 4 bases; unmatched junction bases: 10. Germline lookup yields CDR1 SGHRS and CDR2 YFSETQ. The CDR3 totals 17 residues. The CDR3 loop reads CASSLGQGAFNPYGYTF. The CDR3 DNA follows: TGCGCCAGCAGCTTAGGACAGGGGGCATTCAACCCCTATGGCTACACCTTC. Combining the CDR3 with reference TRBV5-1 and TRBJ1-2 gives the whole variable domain KAGVTQTPRYLIKTRGQQVTLSCSPISGHRSVSWYQQTPGQGLQFLFEYFSETQRNKGNFPGRFSGRQFSNSRSEMNVSTLELGDSALYLCASSLGQGAFNPYGYTFGSGTRLTVV.

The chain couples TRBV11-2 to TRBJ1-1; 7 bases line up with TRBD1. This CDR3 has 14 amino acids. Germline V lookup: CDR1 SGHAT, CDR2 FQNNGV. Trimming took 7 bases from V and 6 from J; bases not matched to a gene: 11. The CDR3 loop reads CASTDLVRGPEAFF. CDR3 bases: TGTGCCAGCACCGACCTTGTGAGGGGGCCTGAAGCTTTCTTT. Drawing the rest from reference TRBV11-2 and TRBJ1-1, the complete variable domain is EAGVAQSPRYKIIEKRQSVAFWCNPISGHATLYWYQQILGQGPKLLIQFQNNGVVDDSQLPKDRFSAERLKGVDSTLKIQPAKLEDSAVYLCASTDLVRGPEAFFGQGTRLTVV.

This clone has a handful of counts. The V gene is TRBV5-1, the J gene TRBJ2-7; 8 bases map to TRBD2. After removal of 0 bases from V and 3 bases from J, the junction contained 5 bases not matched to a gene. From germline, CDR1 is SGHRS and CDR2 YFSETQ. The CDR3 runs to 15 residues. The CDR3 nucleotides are TGCGCCAGCAGCTTGGGAAGCGGGGGCTTCTACGAGCAGTACTTC. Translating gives CASSLGSGGFYEQYF.

The CDR3 reads CASSHNPGVNTEAFF. CDR3 DNA sequence: TGCGCCAGCAGCCACAATCCAGGGGTGAACACTGAAGCTTTCTTT. This chain links TRBV4-1 with TRBJ1-1; tentative D call: TRBD1 (6 bases). CDR1 is MGHRA, CDR2 YSYEKL, per germline. This CDR3 comprises 15 residues. The germline V and J ends were trimmed by 3 bases and 0 bases, with 11 bases remaining between them.

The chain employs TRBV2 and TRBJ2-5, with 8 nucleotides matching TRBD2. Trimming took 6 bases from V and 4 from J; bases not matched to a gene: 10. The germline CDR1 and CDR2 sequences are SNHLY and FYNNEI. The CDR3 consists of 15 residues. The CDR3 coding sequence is TGTGCCAGCAGGATATCGGGGGGGCCAGTAGAGACCCAGTACTTC. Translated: CASRISGGPVETQYF.

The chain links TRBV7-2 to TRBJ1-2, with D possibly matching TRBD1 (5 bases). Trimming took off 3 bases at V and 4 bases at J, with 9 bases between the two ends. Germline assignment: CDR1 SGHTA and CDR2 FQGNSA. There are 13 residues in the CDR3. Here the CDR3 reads CASSLQGFYGYTF. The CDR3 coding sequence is TGTGCCAGCAGCTTGCAGGGTTTCTATGGCTACACCTTC.

For the CDR3, the DNA is TGTGCCGCCCCGATCAGGACAGGGGGATTCCAATATTCACCCCTCCACTTT. This encodes CAAPIRTGGFQYSPLHF. This rearrangement joins TRBV30 to TRBJ1-6, with TRBD1 matching 10 bases. From germline, CDR1 is GTSNPN and CDR2 SVGIG (reference sequence). V shed 8 bases and J 8 bases; nucleotides not matched to a gene: 18. The CDR3 covers 17 residues.

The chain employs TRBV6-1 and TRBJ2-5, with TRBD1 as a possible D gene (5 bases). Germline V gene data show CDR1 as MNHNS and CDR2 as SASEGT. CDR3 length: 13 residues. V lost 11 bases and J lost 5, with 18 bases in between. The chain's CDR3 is CAHTYQGLETQYF. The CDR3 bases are TGTGCCCATACCTACCAGGGCTTGGAGACCCAGTACTTC.

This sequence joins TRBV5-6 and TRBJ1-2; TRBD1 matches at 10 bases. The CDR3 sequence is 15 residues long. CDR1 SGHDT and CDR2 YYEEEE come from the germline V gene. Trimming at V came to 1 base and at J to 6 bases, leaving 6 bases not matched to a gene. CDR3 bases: TGTGCCAGCAGCTTGCCGGGACAGGGGAATCATGGCTACACCTTC. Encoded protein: CASSLPGQGNHGYTF.

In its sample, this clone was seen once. In DNA, the CDR3 is TGTGCCAGTAGTGGAGGGACTTCCAGCAATCAGCCCCAGCATTTT. Amino acids: CASSGGTSSNQPQHF. This chain uses TRBV19 with TRBJ1-5, with D tentatively TRBD1 (5 bases). This CDR3 is 15 amino acids long. Trimming took 5 bases from V and 1 from J, leaving 12 bases between them. The germline V gene encodes CDR1 LNHDA and CDR2 SQIVND (reference sequence).

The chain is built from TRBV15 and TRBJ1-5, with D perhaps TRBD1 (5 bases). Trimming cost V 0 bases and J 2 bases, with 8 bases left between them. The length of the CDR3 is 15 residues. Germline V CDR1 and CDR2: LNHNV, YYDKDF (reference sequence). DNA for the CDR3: TGTGCCACCAGCAGAGACCCAGGGCGCAATCAGCCCCAGCATTTT. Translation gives CATSRDPGRNQPQHF.

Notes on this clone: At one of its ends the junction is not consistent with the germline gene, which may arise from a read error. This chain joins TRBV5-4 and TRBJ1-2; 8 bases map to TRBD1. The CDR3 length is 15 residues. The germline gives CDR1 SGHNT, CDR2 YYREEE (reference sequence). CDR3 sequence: CASSLAFQGAYGYPF. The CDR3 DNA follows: TGTGCCAGCAGCTTGGCCTTTCAGGGGGCCTATGGCTACCCCTTC.

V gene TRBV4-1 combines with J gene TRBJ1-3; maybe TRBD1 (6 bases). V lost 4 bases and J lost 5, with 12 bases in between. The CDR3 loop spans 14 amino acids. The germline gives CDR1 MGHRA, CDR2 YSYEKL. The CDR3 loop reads CASSPDSPRNTIYF. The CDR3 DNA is TGCGCCAGCAGCCCGGACAGCCCTCGAAACACCATATATTTT.

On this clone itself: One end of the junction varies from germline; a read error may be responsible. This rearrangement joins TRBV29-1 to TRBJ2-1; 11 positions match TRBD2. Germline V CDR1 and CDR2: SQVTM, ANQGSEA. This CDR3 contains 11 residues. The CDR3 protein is CSVERLAGWVF. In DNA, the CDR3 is TGCAGCGTTGAACGACTAGCGGGGTGGGTCTTC.

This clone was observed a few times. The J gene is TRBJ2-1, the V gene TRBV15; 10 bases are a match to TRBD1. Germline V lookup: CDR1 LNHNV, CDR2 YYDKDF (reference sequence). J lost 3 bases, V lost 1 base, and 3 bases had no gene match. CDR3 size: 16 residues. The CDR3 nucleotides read TGTGCCACCAGCAGAGCGGGACAGGGGATCTACAATGAGCAGTTCTTC. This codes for CATSRAGQGIYNEQFF. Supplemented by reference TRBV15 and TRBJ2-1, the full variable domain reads DAMVIQNPRYQVTQFGKPVTLSCSQTLNHNVMYWYQQKSSQAPKLLFHYYDKDFNNEADTPDNFQSRRPNTSFCFLDIRSPGLGDTAMYLCATSRAGQGIYNEQFFGPGTRLTVL.

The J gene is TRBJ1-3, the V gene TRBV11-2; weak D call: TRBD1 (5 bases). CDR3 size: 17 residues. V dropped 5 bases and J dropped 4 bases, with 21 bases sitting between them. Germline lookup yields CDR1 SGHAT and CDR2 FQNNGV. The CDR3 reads CASSHYPRGRAGNTIYF. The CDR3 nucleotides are TGTGCCAGCAGCCATTACCCTAGGGGAAGGGCCGGAAACACCATATATTTT.